The following is a TCR beta chain sequence with its context. Its antigen is as yet unknown. The entry originates in a study of vaccination effects on CD4 cells after COVID-19. CDR1 SGHAT and CDR2 FQDESV come from the germline V gene (reference sequence). The CDR3 is 15 amino acids. V was shortened by 1 base and J by 5 bases, with 15 bases between the two germline ends. Pools of viral peptides were used by the ViraFEST assay to expand antigen-specific CD4+ T cells ahead of sequencing. Isolation of CD4+ T cells took place after 10 to 11 days of culture. Nucleocapsid antibodies were negative in the vaccine recipients, who had never had SARS-CoV-2 infection. A few million PBMC were seeded per well and grown in the presence of roughly 10 IU/ml IL-2 and 9.5 to 10 ug/ml peptides. Cultures received IL-2 medium that replaced half the medium on days 3 and 7. Only in-frame clones appear in the TCRdb table, and some are missing; sequencing was by immunoSEQ multiplex PCR. The table has some 59,000 clones, approximately 79% seen once.

This TCR was recovered from a human donor who received a COVID-19 vaccine. V is TRBV11-1 and J is TRBJ2-7; possible D gene TRBD1, 5 bases. The specimen was CD4+ T cells from PBMCs cultured with HCoV-229E spike peptides, collected before COVID-19 vaccination. The CDR3 DNA reads as TGTGCCAGCAGCTTAGGACTTCCAGGGAACGACGAGCAGTACGTC. Its translation is CASSLGLPGNDEQYV.